This TCR beta chain stems from a study of T-cell reconstitution after alpha-beta-depleted transplantation in children. Broader study findings: Among T cells one year after transplant, newly produced cells accounted for most counts and diversity.

With respect to this clonotype: The antigen is undetermined.

Unique molecular identifiers were used in preparing the TCRbeta library. In TCRdb, the PCR reads were re-called with MiXCR into one record per CDR3 protein. This table has tens of thousands of distinct CDR3 sequences, around 56% appearing once. This CDR3 comprises 13 residues. Germline V lookup: CDR1 SGHVS, CDR2 FNYEAQ. V trimming: 4 bases; J trimming: 3 bases; junction bases outside the gene matches: 1. The V gene is TRBV7-6, the J gene TRBJ2-5; 8 nucleotides align to TRBD2. The receptor comes from a boy in the first two years of life with SCID, due to receive a stem cell transplant. The input for sequencing was peripheral blood, taken before TCRalphabeta/CD19-depleted stem cell transplant. CDR3 sequence reads: CASSSGGKETQYF. The CDR3 coding sequence is TGTGCCAGCAGCTCGGGAGGGAAAGAGACCCAGTACTTC.